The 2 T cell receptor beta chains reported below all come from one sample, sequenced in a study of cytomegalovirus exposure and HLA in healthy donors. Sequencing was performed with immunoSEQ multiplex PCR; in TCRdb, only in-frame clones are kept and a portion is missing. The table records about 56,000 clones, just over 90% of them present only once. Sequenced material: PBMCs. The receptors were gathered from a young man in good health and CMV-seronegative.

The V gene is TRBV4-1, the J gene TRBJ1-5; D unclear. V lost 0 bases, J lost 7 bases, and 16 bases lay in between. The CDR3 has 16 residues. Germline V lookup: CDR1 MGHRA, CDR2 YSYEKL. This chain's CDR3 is CASSQDQLTLSQPQHF. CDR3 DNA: TGCGCCAGCAGCCAAGATCAATTGACATTAAGCCAGCCCCAGCATTTT.

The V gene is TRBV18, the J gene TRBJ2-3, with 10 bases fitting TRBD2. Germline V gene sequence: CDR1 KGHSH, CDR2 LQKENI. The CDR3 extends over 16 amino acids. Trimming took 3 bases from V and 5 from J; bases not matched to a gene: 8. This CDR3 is CASSPPDLAGVDTQYF. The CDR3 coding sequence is TGTGCCAGCTCACCCCCTGACCTAGCGGGAGTAGATACGCAGTATTTT. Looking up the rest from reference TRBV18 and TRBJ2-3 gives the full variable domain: NAGVMQNPRHLVRRRGQEARLRCSPMKGHSHVYWYRQLPEEGLKFMVYLQKENIIDESGMPKERFSAEFPKEGPSILRIQQVVRGDSAAYFCASSPPDLAGVDTQYFGPGTRLTVL.